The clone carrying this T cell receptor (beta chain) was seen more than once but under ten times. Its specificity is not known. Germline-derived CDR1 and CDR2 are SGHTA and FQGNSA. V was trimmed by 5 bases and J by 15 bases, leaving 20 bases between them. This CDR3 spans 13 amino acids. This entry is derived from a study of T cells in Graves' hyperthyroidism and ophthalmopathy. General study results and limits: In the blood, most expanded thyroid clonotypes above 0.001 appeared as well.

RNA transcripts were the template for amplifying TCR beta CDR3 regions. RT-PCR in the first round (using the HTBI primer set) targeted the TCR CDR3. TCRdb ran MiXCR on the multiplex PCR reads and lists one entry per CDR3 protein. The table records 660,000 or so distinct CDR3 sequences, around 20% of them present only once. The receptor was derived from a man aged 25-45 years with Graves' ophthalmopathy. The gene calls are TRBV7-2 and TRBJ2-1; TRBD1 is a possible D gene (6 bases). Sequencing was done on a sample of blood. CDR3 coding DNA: TGTGCCAGCAGCCTCGACAGCCCTCACAGGGCGTTCTTC. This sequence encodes CASSLDSPHRAFF. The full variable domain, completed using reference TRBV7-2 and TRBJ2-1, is GAGVSQSPSNKVTEKGKDVELRCDPISGHTALYWYRQSLGQGLEFLIYFQGNSAPDKSGLPSDRFSAERTGGSVSTLTIQRTQQEDSAVYLCASSLDSPHRAFFGPGTRLTVL.